This T cell receptor (beta chain) originates from a study of cytomegalovirus exposure and HLA in healthy donors. The CDR3 length is 13 residues. V was cut by 2 bases and J by 7 bases, with 12 bases left in between. Germline V gene sequence: CDR1 ENHRY, CDR2 SYGVKD. Study-level findings and limits: Another analysis was done later, and it associated 16,951 TCR beta sequences with HLA alleles at 0.05 false discovery rate. Further analysis was carried out later, and it showed several of the most significant clusters appearing linked to common viral pathogens. Rare TCR sequences dominated, though some public TCRs recurred in many donors. The likely explanation for a cluster of highly shared sequence variants was sequencing artifact.

Vbeta (60) and Jbeta (13) primers were used in the PCR. Repertoires were generated with immunoSEQ multiplex PCR, while TCRdb's copy carries only in-frame clones and drops some. This table holds some 100,000 clones, 60% to 75% found once. This clone was counted between two and nine times. Its specificity is not known. The chain is built from TRBV10-3 and TRBJ2-7; tentatively, D is TRBD2 (5 bases). Specimen: PBMCs. The TCR sequence derives from a female donor in good health and CMV-seropositive. DNA of the CDR3: TGTGCCATCAGTGAGAATCGGGGATGGGAGCAGTACTTC. Its protein is CAISENRGWEQYF.